This T cell receptor (beta chain) comes out of a study of read filtering for tumor transcriptome and immune sequencing. Study-wide results and caveats: Compared with RNA-seq, IR-seq gave much higher clonotype depth and reliability.

The germline gives CDR1 DFQATT, CDR2 SNEGSKA (reference sequence). The V end lost 1 base, the J end lost 4 bases, and 11 bases lay between the germline ends. The CDR3 spans 14 residues. This clonotype was detected a few times. Its cognate antigen is unknown. Molecular barcoded adaptors covering alpha/delta and beta/gamma chains were used on approximately 400 ng RNA. MiXCR, run by TCRdb on the reads, gives a single entry per CDR3 protein. The profile covers 40,000 or so distinct CDR3 sequences, with 12% appearing a single time and around 35% taken by the ten largest. Sampling of bone marrow took place during active disease in every patient.

V is TRBV20-1 and J is TRBJ1-3; the D gene is possibly TRBD1 (6 bases). This clonotype originated in a donor at least 40 years old with multiple myeloma. The source material was a population of CD138-negative cells sorted from bone marrow. The CDR3 region has the DNA TGCAGTGCTAGAGTAACAGGGCAGGGAAACACCATATATTTT. This sequence encodes CSARVTGQGNTIYF.